Below, one TCR beta chain is given with its context. The CDR3 is 15 residues long. Deletions cut 0 bases from V and 5 bases from J, with 13 bases between. Germline lookup yields CDR1 SNHLY and CDR2 FYNNEI. The record originates from a study of blood T cell repertoires in COVID-19. Study information: Samples came from the United States, Italy and Spain, spanning acute and convalescent COVID-19. Sources were T cells, B-cell-depleted T cells, or PBMCs; the material itself was cDNA or gDNA.

As handled by the study authors: From reference gene primer amplification, estimates of nucleated cell counts were derived. Sequencing used immunoSEQ multiplex PCR; TCRdb keeps in-frame clones, though not all of them. For V, J and clone size, that table is used; D and trimming come from the DNA. Among approximately 260,000 clones listed, roughly 80% were seen once. Sequenced input: peripheral blood. The chain links TRBV2 to TRBJ2-5, with D perhaps TRBD2 (5 bases). This TCR was sampled from a man aged 55 to 70 who had recovered from COVID-19. In DNA, the CDR3 is TGTGCCAGCAGTGAAGCGGACTCAATACGGGAGACCCAGTACTTC. Translated, it gives CASSEADSIRETQYF.